This T cell receptor (beta chain) was sequenced during a study of shared clonotypes between healthy human individuals. Study background: Each donor's CD4 naive and CD4 memory cells filled three plates apiece, CD8 naive two, and CD8 memory one.

Turning to this clone: Its matching antigen is unknown.

The assay was immunoSEQ multiplex PCR, and TCRdb's table has in-frame clones only and misses some. The sample consists of about 1.5 million clones, under 99% of them appearing once. Findings and caveats of the study: Since donors were few, the genetic and exposure-history diversity represented was limited. Clonotypes that were shared across a handful of donors made up roughly 5% of naive CD4 clonotypes.

Naive CD45RA+ and memory CD45RA-negative subsets were split from CD4+ cells. The germline V gene has CDR1 MDHEN and CDR2 SYDVKM. V lost 4 bases, J lost 0 bases, and 15 bases lay in between. This CDR3 spans 16 amino acids. V is TRBV28 and J is TRBJ1-1; D possibly corresponds to TRBD1 (6 bases). The TCR comes from a man younger than 40 in good health. Sequencing was done on a sample of naive CD4+ T cells sorted from blood. Subset defined: CD45RA+ positively selected. CDR3 region: CASSSYRARMNTEAFF. The CDR3 coding sequence is TGTGCCAGCAGTTCGTACAGGGCCCGAATGAACACTGAAGCTTTCTTT.